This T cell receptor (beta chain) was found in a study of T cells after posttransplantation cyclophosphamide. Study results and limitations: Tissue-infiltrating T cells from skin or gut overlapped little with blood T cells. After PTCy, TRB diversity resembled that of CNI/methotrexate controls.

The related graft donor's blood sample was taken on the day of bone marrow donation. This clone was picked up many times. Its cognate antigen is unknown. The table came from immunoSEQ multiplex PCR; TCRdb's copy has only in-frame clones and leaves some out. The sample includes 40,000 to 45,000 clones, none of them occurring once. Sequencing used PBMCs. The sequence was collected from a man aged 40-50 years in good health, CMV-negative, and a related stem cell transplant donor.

The CDR3 bases are TGTGCCAGCAGTCCCCAGGATACGCAGTATTTT. Translating it yields CASSPQDTQYF. The chain carries TRBV6-6 and TRBJ2-3, with D hard to call. Germline CDR1 is MNHNY and CDR2 is SVGAGI (reference sequence). V was cut by 5 bases and J by 6 bases, with 6 bases left in between. CDR3 length equals 11 residues.